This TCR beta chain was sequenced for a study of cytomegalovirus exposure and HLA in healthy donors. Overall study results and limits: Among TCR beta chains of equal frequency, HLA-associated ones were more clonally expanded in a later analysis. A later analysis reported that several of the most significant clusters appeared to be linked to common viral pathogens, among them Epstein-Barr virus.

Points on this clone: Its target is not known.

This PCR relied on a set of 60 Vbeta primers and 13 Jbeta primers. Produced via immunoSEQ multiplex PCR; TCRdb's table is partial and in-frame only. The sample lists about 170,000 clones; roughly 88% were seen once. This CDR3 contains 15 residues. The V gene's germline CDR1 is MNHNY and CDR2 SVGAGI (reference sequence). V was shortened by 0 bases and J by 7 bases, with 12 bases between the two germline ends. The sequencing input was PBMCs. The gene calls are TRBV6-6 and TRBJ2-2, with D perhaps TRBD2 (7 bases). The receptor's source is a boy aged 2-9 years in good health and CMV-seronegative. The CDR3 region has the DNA TGTGCCAGCAGTTACTCGGGGGGGGCAAGCGGGGAGCTGTTTTTT. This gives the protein CASSYSGGASGELFF.